The T cell receptor beta chain described here comes from a study of cytomegalovirus exposure and HLA in healthy donors. Whole-study findings and limits: According to the study, roughly 160 TCR beta chains were cytomegalovirus-associated. Later analysis showed most CMV-associated TCR beta chains appearing HLA-restricted. Earlier findings revealed that most TCR beta V segments proved productive either about 87% or about 30% of the time. Further analysis, carried out later, found HLA-associated TCR beta chains more clonally expanded than equally common other chains.

With respect to this clone: The antigen is not known.

PCR primers comprised 60 Vbeta and 13 Jbeta primers. Sequencing was performed with immunoSEQ multiplex PCR; in TCRdb, only in-frame clones are kept and a portion is missing. Among approximately 110,000 clones, 65% to 80% were seen once, and the ten largest hold 3.1%. CDR1 is LNHNV, CDR2 YYDKDF, per germline (reference sequence). J was trimmed by 7 bases and V by 8 bases; bases with no gene match: 12. This CDR3 spans 16 amino acids. The V and J genes are TRBV15 and TRBJ2-2; TRBD2 agrees at 11 bases. The source of this sequence is a woman between 35 and 50 years old in good health and CMV-seronegative. Sequencing was carried out using PBMCs. DNA for the CDR3: TGTGCCACCGCGGTGGTAGCGGGGGGGACGGGCGGGGAGCTGTTTTTT. Translation gives CATAVVAGGTGGELFF.